The 29 T cell receptor beta chains below all came from one sample that was sequenced in a study of early T cells in non-severe SARS-CoV-2 infection. TCRdb analysed the 5' RACE reads with MiXCR anew, one entry per CDR3 protein. The table has around 50,000 distinct CDR3 sequences, around 10% seen once. Sequenced input: whole blood. Every receptor here comes from an adult who was a healthcare worker with PCR-confirmed SARS-CoV-2 infection or an uninfected control (not recorded which).

This clonotype was counted many times. The chain has TRBV24-1 and TRBJ1-1; D is uncertain. Trimming removed 4 bases at V and 8 bases at J, with 10 bases between. This CDR3 contains 12 residues. Germline CDR1 is KGHDR and CDR2 is SFDVKD. Written as DNA, the CDR3 is TGTGCCACCAGTGAACCGACGGCCGAAGCTTTCTTT. As protein: CATSEPTAEAFF.

This clonotype was detected ten times or more. The chain is built from TRBV6-1 and TRBJ2-1; 12 bases match TRBD2. V was pared by 6 bases and J by 7 bases, with 10 bases of the junction left unmatched. Germline V gene sequence: CDR1 MNHNS, CDR2 SASEGT. There are 16 residues in the CDR3. The CDR3 DNA reads TGTGCCAGCAGACCCAAGACTAGCGGGAGTTTTAATGAGCAGTTCTTC. Encoded protein: CASRPKTSGSFNEQFF.

This clonotype came up a few times. This chain links TRBV6-1 with TRBJ2-2; D uncertain. Per the germline V gene, CDR1 is MNHNS and CDR2 is SASEGT. Trimming removed 10 bases at V and 0 bases at J, with 12 bases between. The CDR3 covers 14 residues. This chain's CDR3 is CATHKNANTGELFF. The CDR3, as DNA: TGTGCCACCCATAAAAACGCGAACACCGGGGAGCTGTTTTTT.

This clonotype was picked up many times. This chain connects TRBV5-4 to TRBJ2-2; D gene ambiguous. Trimming left V 0 bases short and J 6 bases short, with 9 bases between. There are 14 residues in the CDR3. Germline assignment: CDR1 SGHNT and CDR2 YYREEE (reference sequence). The chain's CDR3 is CASSLGEEAGELFF. CDR3 coding DNA: TGTGCCAGCAGCTTGGGAGAAGAGGCCGGGGAGCTGTTTTTT.

This clonotype was detected ten times or more. The J gene is TRBJ2-3, the V gene TRBV6-5; 9 nucleotides agree with TRBD2. V gave up 2 bases and J gave up 2 bases; unmatched junction bases: 2. The CDR3 runs to 15 residues. Germline CDR1 MNHEY, CDR2 SVGAGI. The CDR3 sequence: CASSYGTSYTDTQYF. The CDR3 bases are TGTGCCAGCAGTTACGGGACTAGCTACACAGATACGCAGTATTTT.

This clonotype was counted at least ten times. The chain couples TRBV5-6 to TRBJ2-4, with TRBD1 matching 7 bases. J gave up 5 bases and V 0 bases, and 2 bases lay outside the gene matches. CDR1 and CDR2 (germline): SGHDT, YYEEEE. The CDR3 loop spans 14 amino acids. As DNA, the CDR3 is TGTGCCAGCAGCTTGGCCGGGACAGAAAACATTCAGTACTTC. Its translation: CASSLAGTENIQYF.

This clonotype was counted many times. This sequence joins TRBV7-6 and TRBJ1-2, with a tentative D call TRBD1 (5 bases). In germline, CDR1 is SGHVS, CDR2 FNYEAQ. The CDR3 is 13 residues long. V was pared by 2 bases and J by 5 bases, with 9 bases between. The CDR3 region has the DNA TGTGCCAGCAGCTTAACAGGAGATTATGGCTACACCTTC. Encoded protein: CASSLTGDYGYTF.

This clonotype has ten or more counts. V is TRBV27 and J is TRBJ2-1, with D possibly being TRBD2 (5 bases). This CDR3 spans 14 amino acids. The V gene's germline CDR1 is MNHEY and CDR2 SMNVEV (reference sequence). V was clipped by 5 bases and J by 7 bases, with 15 bases between them. The CDR3 spells CASSLRDYSNEQFF. In DNA, the CDR3 is TGTGCCAGCAGTCTCCGCGACTACTCTAATGAGCAGTTCTTC.

This clonotype has ten or more counts. The chain carries TRBV20-1 and TRBJ2-5, with a tentative D call TRBD1 (5 bases). The CDR3 sequence is 13 residues long. V lost 3 bases and J 3 bases, leaving 11 bases between the germline ends. Germline CDR1 is DFQATT and CDR2 is SNEGSKA (reference sequence). CDR3 coding DNA: TGCAGTGCTAGCGGGCAAGGGGAAGAGACCCAGTACTTC. Translating gives CSASGQGEETQYF.

This clonotype was found many times. This sequence joins TRBV7-9 and TRBJ1-1; a weak D match, TRBD1 (5 bases). Germline loops: CDR1 SEHNR, CDR2 FQNEAQ (reference sequence). The CDR3 consists of 14 residues. Trimming cost V 4 bases and J 1 base, with 10 bases left between them. The chain's CDR3 is CASSSGRENTEAFF. Written as DNA, the CDR3 is TGTGCCAGCAGCTCGGGACGGGAGAACACTGAAGCTTTCTTT. Based on the CDR3 plus reference TRBV7-9 and TRBJ1-1, the full variable domain is DTGVSQNPRHKITKRGQNVTFRCDPISEHNRLYWYRQTLGQGPEFLTYFQNEAQLEKSRLLSDRFSAERPKGSFSTLEIQRTEQGDSAMYLCASSSGRENTEAFFGQGTRLTVV.

The rearrangement joins TRBV20-1 to TRBJ2-7, with D possibly matching TRBD2 (5 bases). Germline values: CDR1 DFQATT, CDR2 SNEGSKA (reference sequence). CDR3 length: 13 residues. The ends were cut back, 5 bases at V and 2 bases at J, with 13 bases in the middle. The chain's CDR3 is CSADRDKTYEQYF. Here the CDR3 DNA reads TGCAGTGCTGACCGGGATAAGACCTACGAGCAGTACTTC.

This clonotype has a count of ten or more. This sequence joins TRBV28 and TRBJ1-2, with 7 bases lining up with TRBD1. Per germline, CDR1 MDHEN and CDR2 SYDVKM. This CDR3 comprises 11 residues. The V and J ends lost 10 bases and 5 bases, in that order; junction bases with no gene match: 4. The CDR3 DNA sequence: TGTGCCATCCTGACAGGGTATGGCTACACCTTC. This translates into CAILTGYGYTF.

This clonotype was counted at least ten times. V and J are TRBV20-1 and TRBJ2-5; 7 bases are a match to TRBD2. The CDR3 is made up of 14 amino acids. With V trimmed by 3 bases and J by 2 bases, 6 bases remained unmatched. Germline CDR1 is DFQATT and CDR2 is SNEGSKA (reference sequence). Here the CDR3 reads CSASSGAGQETQYF. CDR3 DNA sequence: TGCAGTGCTAGTTCGGGAGCGGGACAAGAGACCCAGTACTTC.

This clonotype was seen repeatedly, ten times or more. The chain has TRBV5-5 and TRBJ1-5; D might be TRBD1 (5 bases). V shed 2 bases and J shed 7 bases, with 13 bases lying between them. Germline V gives CDR1 SGHKS, CDR2 YYEKEE (reference sequence). CDR3 length: 14 residues. CDR3 DNA sequence: TGTGCCAGCAGCTTCGGGGGTTCGCCCCAGCCCCAGCATTTT. Encoded protein: CASSFGGSPQPQHF. Full variable domain (remainder filled in from reference TRBV5-5 and TRBJ1-5): DAGVTQSPTHLIKTRGQQVTLRCSPISGHKSVSWYQQVLGQGPQFIFQYYEKEERGRGNFPDRFSARQFPNYSSELNVNALLLGDSALYLCASSFGGSPQPQHFGDGTRLSIL.

This clonotype was seen many times. J is TRBJ1-5 and V is TRBV4-3; the D is unclear. V was trimmed by 4 bases and J by 2 bases, leaving 12 bases between them. Germline V gene data show CDR1 as LGHNA and CDR2 as YSLEER. The CDR3 contains 15 residues. The CDR3 bases are TGCGCCAGCAGCCCCTCGTGGCAGGGCAATCAGCCCCAGCATTTT. This gives the protein CASSPSWQGNQPQHF.

This clonotype was found many times. This chain joins TRBV6-6 and TRBJ2-7; 8 positions agree with TRBD1. CDR1 is MNHNY and CDR2 is SVGAGI in the germline V gene (reference sequence). The V and J ends lost 6 bases and 4 bases, in that order; junction bases with no gene match: 5. The CDR3 is 13 residues long. The CDR3 coding sequence is TGTGCCAGCAGCCGACAGGGGAGATACGAGCAGTACTTC. This gives the protein CASSRQGRYEQYF.

Ten or more counts support this clonotype. The chain employs TRBV10-3 and TRBJ2-7; D unresolved. Germline assignment: CDR1 ENHRY and CDR2 SYGVKD. This CDR3 contains 12 residues. The V gene lost 4 bases and the J gene lost 4 bases, with 8 bases spanning the gap. The CDR3 nucleotides read TGTGCCATCAGTGGGGCGGCGTACGAGCAGTACTTC. Translating it yields CAISGAAYEQYF.

This clonotype was observed a few times. The chain has TRBV19 and TRBJ1-5; D is ambiguous. Germline V gives CDR1 LNHDA, CDR2 SQIVND (reference sequence). The V gene lost 5 bases and the J gene lost 6 bases, with 17 bases spanning the gap. This CDR3 spans 15 amino acids. CDR3 residues: CASSHASPPSQPQHF. The CDR3 bases are TGTGCCAGTAGTCACGCCTCACCTCCCAGTCAGCCCCAGCATTTT. The full variable domain, rest sourced from reference TRBV19 and TRBJ1-5, is DGGITQSPKYLFRKEGQNVTLSCEQNLNHDAMYWYRQDPGQGLRLIYYSQIVNDFQKGDIAEGYSVSREKKESFPLTVTSAQKNPTAFYLCASSHASPPSQPQHFGDGTRLSIL.

This clonotype has at least ten counts. The genes are TRBV7-3 and TRBJ2-1; D gene ambiguous. CDR1 is SGHTA, CDR2 FQGTGA, per germline. This CDR3 contains 11 residues. The germline V and J ends were trimmed by 5 bases and 2 bases, with 1 base remaining between them. The chain's CDR3 is CASSTYNEQFF. DNA of the CDR3: TGTGCCAGCAGCACCTACAATGAGCAGTTCTTC.

Ten or more counts support this clonotype. The chain recombines TRBV6-1 with TRBJ2-3, with 9 positions matching TRBD2. The length of the CDR3 is 16 residues. Germline trimming cut 10 bases from V and 2 bases from J; bases unmatched to any gene: 13. Looked up from germline, CDR1 is MNHNS and CDR2 is SASEGT. CDR3 residues: CATRTAGGPYTDTQYF. The CDR3 region has the DNA TGTGCCACCCGCACCGCGGGAGGGCCTTACACAGATACGCAGTATTTT.

This clonotype was picked up many times. V gene TRBV28 combines with J gene TRBJ2-2; maybe TRBD2 (5 bases). The V gene lost 4 bases and the J gene lost 0 bases, with 18 bases spanning the gap. Germline V CDR1 and CDR2: MDHEN, SYDVKM. The CDR3 length is 18 residues. The CDR3 DNA reads as TGTGCCAGCAGTTCCCCGGGGAGAGGCGGCTCGAACACCGGGGAGCTGTTTTTT. It is translated as CASSSPGRGGSNTGELFF.

This clonotype has a handful of counts. Written as DNA, the CDR3 is TGCGCCAGCAGCCGGGGAAGTCCACCTGGGGCCAACGTCCTGACTTTC. Residues: CASSRGSPPGANVLTF. The rearrangement joins TRBV4-1 to TRBJ2-6; no firm D call. Germline V gene lookup returns CDR1 MGHRA and CDR2 YSYEKL. V lost 4 bases and J 2 bases, leaving 12 bases between the germline ends. CDR3 length: 16 amino acids.

The V call is TRBV6-1, the J call TRBJ1-2, with a weak D call TRBD1 (6 bases). This CDR3 is 16 amino acids long. Germline assignment: CDR1 MNHNS and CDR2 SASEGT. V lost 0 bases and J 4 bases, leaving 15 bases between the germline ends. The CDR3 coding sequence is TGTGCCAGCAGTGAAGCGCTGGGGGGGGCCGGCTATGGCTACACCTTC. It translates to CASSEALGGAGYGYTF.

This clonotype occurred many times. The chain links TRBV13 to TRBJ1-2, with D unresolved. The CDR3 is 12 amino acids. Germline CDR1 PRHDT, CDR2 FYEKMQ (reference sequence). Trimming cost V 2 bases and J 7 bases, with 8 bases left between them. The DNA for the CDR3 is TGTGCCAGCAGCTTACACAGTCGTGGCTACACCTTC. This translates into CASSLHSRGYTF. The full variable domain, rest sourced from reference TRBV13 and TRBJ1-2, is AAGVIQSPRHLIKEKRETATLKCYPIPRHDTVYWYQQGPGQDPQFLISFYEKMQSDKGSIPDRFSAQQFSDYHSELNMSSLELGDSALYFCASSLHSRGYTFGSGTRLTVV.

This clonotype was seen many times. The V and J genes are TRBV7-8 and TRBJ2-5; D could derive from TRBD1 or TRBD2 (5 bases each). The length of the CDR3 is 16 residues. Trimming cost V 5 bases and J 5 bases, with 21 bases left between them. The V gene's germline CDR1 is SGHVS and CDR2 FQNEAQ. CDR3 in DNA: TGTGCCAGCAGCCCCAAACTAGGGGCGGGTCAGGAGACCCAGTACTTC. It codes for CASSPKLGAGQETQYF.

This clonotype was recorded many times. This chain joins TRBV18 and TRBJ1-5, with a tentative D call TRBD1 (5 bases). The length of the CDR3 is 13 residues. In germline, CDR1 is KGHSH, CDR2 LQKENI. Between the trimmed V and J ends, which lost 3 bases and 5 bases, there was a span of 8 bases. CDR3 DNA sequence: TGTGCCAGCTCACCGCGGGGGGATCAGCCCCAGCATTTT. Translating gives CASSPRGDQPQHF.

This clonotype was found many times. The chain links TRBV20-1 to TRBJ2-7; 12 bases agree with TRBD1. Germline values: CDR1 DFQATT, CDR2 SNEGSKA (reference sequence). Losses at the gene ends were 5 bases for V and 3 bases for J; bases not matched to a gene: 5. The CDR3 spans 14 residues. CDR3 loop: CSAPGTGGIYEQYF. CDR3 coding DNA: TGCAGTGCTCCTGGGACAGGGGGCATCTACGAGCAGTACTTC.

This clonotype was found a few times. The CDR3 DNA follows: TGTGCCAGCAGCTTGCAGGGACAGCCTTATGGCTACACCTTC. Protein product: CASSLQGQPYGYTF. V is TRBV5-6 and J is TRBJ1-2; 7 bases are a match to TRBD1. In germline, CDR1 is SGHDT, CDR2 YYEEEE. V gave up 1 base and J gave up 5 bases; unmatched junction bases: 5. The CDR3 sequence is 14 residues long.

This clonotype was counted at least ten times. The chain links TRBV7-2 to TRBJ2-1, with D hard to call. CDR1 SGHTA and CDR2 FQGNSA come from the germline V gene. Trimming removed 0 bases from V and 7 bases from J, with 7 bases in between. This CDR3 spans 13 amino acids. The CDR3 DNA reads as TGTGCCAGCAGCTTAGCCCCCGGGAATGAGCAGTTCTTC. It is translated as CASSLAPGNEQFF.